The 17 T cell receptor beta chains reported below all come from one sample, sequenced in a study of T cell repertoires in cytomegalovirus infection. TCRdb passed the reads through MiXCR, listing each CDR3 protein once. The sample has approximately 590,000 distinct CDR3 sequences, 35% to 50% seen once. Their specific antigens are unknown. Material: cultured PBMCs, obtained from culture after CMV antigen stimulation. The receptors shown here come from a human donor in good health (CMV status not recorded). Some clones in this sample may be carry-over from other donors' samples.

V gene TRBV15 combines with J gene TRBJ1-5; no clear D. CDR3 length: 14 residues. V was trimmed by 0 bases and J by 9 bases, leaving 12 bases between them. Germline lookup yields CDR1 LNHNV and CDR2 YYDKDF (reference sequence). The CDR3 nucleotides read TGTGCCACCAGCAGAGATAACGCCATAGGGCCCCAGCATTTT. This codes for CATSRDNAIGPQHF.

V gene TRBV15 combines with J gene TRBJ1-1; 7 nucleotides line up with TRBD1. CDR1 is LNHNV and CDR2 is YYDKDF in the germline V gene (reference sequence). Unmatched junction bases numbered 9, after V lost 4 bases and J lost 1 base. This CDR3 region has 16 residues. The CDR3, as DNA: TGTGCCACCAGCACTTTCGGACGGACAGGGAACACTGAAGCTTTCTTT. Translation gives CATSTFGRTGNTEAFF.

This chain's CDR3 is CSARGSGDTQYF. The DNA for the CDR3 is TGCAGCGCCAGGGGATCCGGAGATACGCAGTATTTT. This chain connects TRBV29-1 to TRBJ2-3; possibly TRBD1 for D (6 bases). This CDR3 has 12 amino acids. The ends were cut back, 7 bases at V and 5 bases at J, with 13 bases in the middle. Per germline, CDR1 SQVTM and CDR2 ANQGSEA.

V is TRBV19 and J is TRBJ2-2; D may be TRBD2 (7 bases). This CDR3 is built from 16 residues. The germline V gene encodes CDR1 LNHDA and CDR2 SQIVND (reference sequence). Trimming left V 3 bases short and J 1 base short, with 12 bases between. The CDR3 is CASSISGGRNTGELFF. For the CDR3, the DNA is TGTGCCAGTAGTATTTCGGGGGGCCGGAACACCGGGGAGCTGTTTTTT. The whole variable domain, remainder taken from reference TRBV19 and TRBJ2-2, is DGGITQSPKYLFRKEGQNVTLSCEQNLNHDAMYWYRQDPGQGLRLIYYSQIVNDFQKGDIAEGYSVSREKKESFPLTVTSAQKNPTAFYLCASSISGGRNTGELFFGEGSRLTVL.

J is TRBJ2-1 and V is TRBV7-8, with 10 positions matching TRBD2. There are 15 residues in the CDR3. Germline assignment: CDR1 SGHVS and CDR2 FQNEAQ. Unmatched junction bases numbered 6, after V lost 2 bases and J lost 8 bases. CDR3: CASSLRAGGRDEQFF. In DNA form, the CDR3 reads TGTGCCAGCAGCTTAAGAGCGGGGGGGAGGGATGAGCAGTTCTTC. Combining the CDR3 with reference TRBV7-8 and TRBJ2-1 gives the whole variable domain GAGVSQSPRYKVAKRGQDVALRCDPISGHVSLFWYQQALGQGPEFLTYFQNEAQLDKSGLPSDRFFAERPEGSVSTLKIQRTQQEDSAVYLCASSLRAGGRDEQFFGPGTRLTVL.

This clonotype was seen more than once but under ten times. The CDR3 DNA reads as TGTGCCAGCAGCTTAGCGGGCGGGAGAGGTAATGAGCAGTTCTTC. Translated: CASSLAGGRGNEQFF. This rearrangement joins TRBV7-7 to TRBJ2-1; 7 bases agree with TRBD2. V shed 0 bases, J shed 7 bases, and the junction held 6 bases outside the gene matches. This CDR3 has 15 residues. The V gene's germline CDR1 is SSHAT and CDR2 FNYEAQ (reference sequence).

The chain recombines TRBV25-1 with TRBJ1-6; D might be TRBD1 (6 bases). The V and J ends lost 5 bases and 2 bases respectively, with 7 bases between them. Per the germline V gene, CDR1 is MGHDK and CDR2 is SYGVNS. This CDR3 spans 14 amino acids. The CDR3 protein is CASSRGTYNSPLHF. CDR3 sequence (DNA): TGTGCCAGCAGTAGGGGGACCTATAATTCACCCCTCCACTTT.

Only a few counts were recorded for this clonotype. The V gene is TRBV11-3, the J gene TRBJ2-3; perhaps TRBD1 as D (5 bases). Trimming took 0 bases from V and 2 from J, leaving 9 bases between them. Germline V gene data show CDR1 as SGHNT and CDR2 as YENEEA. The CDR3 sequence is 15 residues long. Here the CDR3 reads CASSLEWGSTDTQYF. DNA of the CDR3: TGTGCCAGCAGCTTAGAGTGGGGCTCCACAGATACGCAGTATTTT.

This clonotype has more than one count but fewer than ten. The chain couples TRBV7-9 to TRBJ2-5; D gene ambiguous. CDR3 length equals 15 residues. V lost 4 bases, J lost 5 bases, and 17 bases lay in between. CDR1 is SEHNR, CDR2 FQNEAQ, per germline (reference sequence). In DNA, the CDR3 is TGTGCCAGCAGCTCTATAGGCACGATAGGGGAGACCCAGTACTTC. Its protein is CASSSIGTIGETQYF. The full variable domain, in which reference TRBV7-9 and TRBJ2-5 provide the parts outside the CDR3, is DTGVSQNPRHKITKRGQNVTFRCDPISEHNRLYWYRQTLGQGPEFLTYFQNEAQLEKSRLLSDRFSAERPKGSFSTLEIQRTEQGDSAMYLCASSSIGTIGETQYFGPGTRLLVL.

This clonotype was found a few times. This sequence joins TRBV20-1 and TRBJ1-4; no definite D call. The length of the CDR3 is 13 residues. V was clipped by 6 bases and J by 3 bases, with 11 bases between them. The germline gives CDR1 DFQATT, CDR2 SNEGSKA (reference sequence). The CDR3: CSARSGANEKLFF. The CDR3 bases are TGCAGTGCCCGGTCGGGAGCTAATGAAAAACTGTTTTTT.

The chain uses TRBV5-4 and TRBJ2-3; D might be TRBD1 (6 bases). The CDR3 extends over 14 amino acids. The germline V and J ends were trimmed by 4 bases and 6 bases, with 15 bases remaining between them. Germline V gene sequence: CDR1 SGHNT, CDR2 YYREEE (reference sequence). DNA of the CDR3: TGTGCCAGCAGCGTGAACAGGGATGGGGATACGCAGTATTTT. Amino acid sequence: CASSVNRDGDTQYF.

This clonotype has just a few counts. The chain recombines TRBV7-2 with TRBJ2-3; 11 bases fit TRBD2. Losses at the gene ends were 4 bases for V and 6 bases for J; bases not matched to a gene: 9. Germline-derived CDR1 and CDR2 are SGHTA and FQGNSA. The CDR3 loop spans 16 amino acids. The CDR3 sequence: CASSSSSGGFWDTQYF. Written as DNA, the CDR3 is TGTGCCAGCAGCTCCTCTAGCGGGGGGTTCTGGGATACGCAGTATTTT.

In this sample, this clonotype turned up a few times. The CDR3 loop reads CASSFKNWFRQADVTDTQYF. The CDR3 coding sequence is TGTGCCAGCAGTTTTAAGAACTGGTTTCGTCAAGCAGATGTCACAGATACGCAGTATTTT. The chain is built from TRBV6-5 and TRBJ2-3; the D is unclear. Germline lookup yields CDR1 MNHEY and CDR2 SVGAGI. Trimming cost V 4 bases and J 2 bases, with 28 bases left between them. This CDR3 comprises 20 residues.

This sequence joins TRBV4-1 and TRBJ2-5; D might be TRBD2 (5 bases). Trimming left V 0 bases short and J 5 bases short, with 13 bases between. This CDR3 is built from 15 residues. Germline CDR1 reads MGHRA; CDR2 reads YSYEKL. CDR3 in DNA: TGCGCCAGCAGCCAAGATGAGGACCCGGGGGAGACCCAGTACTTC. This sequence encodes CASSQDEDPGETQYF.

The chain joins TRBV10-3 to TRBJ1-2; no clear D. Germline CDR1 and CDR2: ENHRY and SYGVKD. Trimming took off 4 bases at V and 12 bases at J, with 15 bases between the two ends. The CDR3 contains 12 residues. DNA for the CDR3: TGTGCCATCAGTGGCGGGATCGGGCCCAACACCTTC. It specifies CAISGGIGPNTF.

The chain recombines TRBV28 with TRBJ2-7; TRBD2 might be the D (5 bases). Germline V CDR1 and CDR2: MDHEN, SYDVKM. This CDR3 comprises 12 residues. V lost 11 bases, J lost 11 bases, and 22 bases lay in between. The CDR3 nucleotides read TGTGCCGTGGGAGCGGCGTCCTTGGAGGAGTACTTC. Protein sequence: CAVGAASLEEYF.

The chain links TRBV12-3 or TRBV12-4 to TRBJ2-1; no clear D. CDR3 size: 12 residues. V shed 3 bases and J shed 5 bases, with 5 bases lying between them. CDR3 in DNA: TGTGCCAGCAGTTTCCACCACAATGAGCAGTTCTTC. Its translation is CASSFHHNEQFF.